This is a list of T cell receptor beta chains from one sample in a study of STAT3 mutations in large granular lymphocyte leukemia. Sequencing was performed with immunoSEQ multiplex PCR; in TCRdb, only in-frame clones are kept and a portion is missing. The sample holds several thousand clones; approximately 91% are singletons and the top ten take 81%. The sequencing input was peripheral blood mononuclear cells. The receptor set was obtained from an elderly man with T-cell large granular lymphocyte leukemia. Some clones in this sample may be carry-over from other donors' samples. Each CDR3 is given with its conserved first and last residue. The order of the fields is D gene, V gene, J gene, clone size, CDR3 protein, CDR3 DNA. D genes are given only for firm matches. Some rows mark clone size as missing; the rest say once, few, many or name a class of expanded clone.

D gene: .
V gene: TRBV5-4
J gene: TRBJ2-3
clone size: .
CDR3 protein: CASSRRRGEGTDTQYF
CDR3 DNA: TGTGCCAGCAGCCGCAGGAGGGGGGAAGGCACAGATACGCAGTATTTT

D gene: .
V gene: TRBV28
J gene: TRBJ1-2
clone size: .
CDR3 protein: CASSLSGSGGYTF
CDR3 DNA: TGTGCCAGCAGTTTATCTGGGAGCGGTGGCTACACCTTC

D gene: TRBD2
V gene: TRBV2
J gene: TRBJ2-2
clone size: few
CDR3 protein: CASSGLGLAVSGELFF
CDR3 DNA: TGTGCCAGCAGTGGGTTAGGACTAGCGGTTTCCGGGGAGCTGTTTTTT

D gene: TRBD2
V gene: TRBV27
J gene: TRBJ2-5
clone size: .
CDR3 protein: CASKSSGGVGTQYF
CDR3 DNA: TGTGCCAGCAAATCTAGCGGGGGCGTGGGGACCCAGTACTTC

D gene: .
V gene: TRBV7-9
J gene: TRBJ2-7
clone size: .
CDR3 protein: CASREGQNYEQYF
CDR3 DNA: TGTGCCAGCAGAGAGGGGCAGAACTACGAGCAGTACTTC

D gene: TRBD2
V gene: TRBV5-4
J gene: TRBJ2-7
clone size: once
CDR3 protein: CASSSRSGGTYEQYF
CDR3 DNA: TGTGCCAGCAGCTCCCGAAGCGGGGGCACCTACGAGCAGTACTTC

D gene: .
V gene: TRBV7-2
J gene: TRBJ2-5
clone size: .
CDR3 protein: CASSVRTGTQETQYF
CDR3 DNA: TGTGCCAGCAGCGTGAGGACGGGAACTCAAGAGACCCAGTACTTC

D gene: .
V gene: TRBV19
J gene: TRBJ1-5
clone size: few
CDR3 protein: CASSIVPDSNQPQHF
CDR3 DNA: TGTGCCAGTAGTATAGTGCCTGATAGCAATCAGCCCCAGCATTTT

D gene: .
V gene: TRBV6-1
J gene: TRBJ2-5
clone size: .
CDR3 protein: CASIPGHGETQYF
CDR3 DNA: TGTGCCAGCATCCCGGGACATGGAGAGACCCAGTACTTC

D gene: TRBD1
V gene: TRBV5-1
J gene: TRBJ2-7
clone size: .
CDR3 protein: CASSLVAGQGTYEQYF
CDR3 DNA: TGCGCCAGCAGCTTGGTAGCCGGACAGGGGACCTACGAGCAGTACTTC

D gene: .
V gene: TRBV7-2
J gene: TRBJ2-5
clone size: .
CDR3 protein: CASSFRVRGETQYF
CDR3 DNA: TGTGCCAGCAGCTTTAGGGTACGGGGGGAGACCCAGTACTTC

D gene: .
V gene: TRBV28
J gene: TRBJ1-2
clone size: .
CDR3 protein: CASRRGAGSTYGYTF
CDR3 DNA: TGTGCCAGCAGACGAGGGGCAGGCTCGACCTATGGCTACACCTTC

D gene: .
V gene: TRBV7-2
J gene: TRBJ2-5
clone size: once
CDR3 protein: CASSVGIQETQYF
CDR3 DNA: TGTGCCAGCAGCGTGGGGATCCAAGAGACCCAGTACTTC

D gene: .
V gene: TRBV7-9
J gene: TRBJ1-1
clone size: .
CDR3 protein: CASSLTPTGPNTEAFF
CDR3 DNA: TGTGCCAGCAGCTTAACCCCGACGGGTCCCAACACTGAAGCTTTCTTT

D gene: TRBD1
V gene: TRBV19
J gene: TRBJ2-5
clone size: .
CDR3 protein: CASTITGDETQYF
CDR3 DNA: TGTGCCAGTACCATAACAGGGGATGAGACCCAGTACTTC

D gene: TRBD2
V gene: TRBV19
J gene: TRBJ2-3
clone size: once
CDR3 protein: CASSLGLAGGLGSTDTQYF
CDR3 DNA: TGTGCCAGTAGCCTCGGACTAGCGGGGGGCCTAGGTAGCACAGATACGCAGTATTTT

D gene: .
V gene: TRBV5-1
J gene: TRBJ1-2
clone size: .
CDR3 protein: CASSLEVSYGYTF
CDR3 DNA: TGCGCCAGCAGCTTGGAAGTTTCTTATGGCTACACCTTC

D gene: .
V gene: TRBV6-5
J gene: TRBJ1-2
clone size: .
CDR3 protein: CASSFNLGYGYTF
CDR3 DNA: TGTGCCAGCAGCTTCAATCTGGGCTATGGCTACACCTTC

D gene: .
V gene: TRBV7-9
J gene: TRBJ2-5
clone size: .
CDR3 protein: CASRPRFTAVLGTQYF
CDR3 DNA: TGTGCCAGCAGGCCCCGTTTTACCGCGGTTCTGGGGACCCAGTACTTC

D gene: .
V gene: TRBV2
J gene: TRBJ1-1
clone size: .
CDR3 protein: CASSEVVLYTEAFF
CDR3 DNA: TGTGCCAGCAGTGAGGTGGTATTATACACTGAAGCTTTCTTT

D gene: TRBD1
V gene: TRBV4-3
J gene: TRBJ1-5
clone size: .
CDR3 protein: CASSQDVSGTGDQPQHF
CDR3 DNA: TGCGCCAGCAGCCAAGACGTGTCTGGGACAGGGGATCAGCCCCAGCATTTT

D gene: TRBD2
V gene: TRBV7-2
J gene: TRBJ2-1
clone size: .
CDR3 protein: CASSLQLAGGPYEQFF
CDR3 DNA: TGTGCCAGCAGCTTACAGCTAGCGGGGGGGCCTTATGAGCAGTTCTTC

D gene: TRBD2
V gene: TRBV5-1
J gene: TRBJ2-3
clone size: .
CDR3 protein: CASSPGLGMGDTQYF
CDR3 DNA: TGCGCCAGCAGCCCGGGACTAGGGATGGGAGATACGCAGTATTTT

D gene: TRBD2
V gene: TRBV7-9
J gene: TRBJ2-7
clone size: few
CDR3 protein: CASSFGGGEQYF
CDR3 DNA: TGTGCCAGCAGCTTTGGGGGAGGGGAGCAGTACTTC

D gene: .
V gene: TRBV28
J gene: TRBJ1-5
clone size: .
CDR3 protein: CASSLRRASEPQHF
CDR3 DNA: TGTGCCAGCAGTTTACGAAGGGCATCTGAGCCCCAGCATTTT

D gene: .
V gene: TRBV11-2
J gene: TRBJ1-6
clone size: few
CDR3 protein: CASSPASSYNSPLHF
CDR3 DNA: TGTGCCAGCAGCCCGGCGAGCTCCTATAATTCACCCCTCCACTTT

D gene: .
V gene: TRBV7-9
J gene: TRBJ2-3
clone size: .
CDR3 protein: CASLSSGTDTQYF
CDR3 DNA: TGTGCCAGCCTTAGTAGCGGCACAGATACGCAGTATTTT

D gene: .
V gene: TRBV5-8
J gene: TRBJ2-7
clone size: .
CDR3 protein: CASSLGGPGSGQYF
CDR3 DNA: TGTGCCAGCAGCTTGGGGGGGCCTGGCAGCGGACAGTACTTC

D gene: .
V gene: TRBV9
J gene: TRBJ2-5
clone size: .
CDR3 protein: CASSVATGAQETQYF
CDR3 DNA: TGTGCCAGCAGCGTAGCGACGGGGGCTCAAGAGACCCAGTACTTC

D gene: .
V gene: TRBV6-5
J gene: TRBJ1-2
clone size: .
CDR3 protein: CASRLKQGYGYTF
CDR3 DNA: TGTGCCAGCAGGCTAAAACAGGGCTATGGCTACACCTTC

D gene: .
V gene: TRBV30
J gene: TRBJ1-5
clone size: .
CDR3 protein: CAWSVRELGGQPQHF
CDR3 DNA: TGTGCCTGGAGTGTACGAGAGCTGGGAGGGCAGCCCCAGCATTTT

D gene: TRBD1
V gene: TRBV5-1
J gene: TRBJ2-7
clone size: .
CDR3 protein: CASSNGQGSGEQYF
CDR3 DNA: TGCGCCAGCAGCAATGGACAGGGGAGCGGGGAGCAGTACTTC

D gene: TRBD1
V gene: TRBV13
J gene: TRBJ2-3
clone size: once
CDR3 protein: CASSLGAGGTDTQYF
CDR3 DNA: TGTGCCAGCAGCTTAGGAGCAGGGGGAACAGATACGCAGTATTTT

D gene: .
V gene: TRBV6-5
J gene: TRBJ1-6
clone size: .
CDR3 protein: CASSWDNYNSPLHF
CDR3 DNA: TGTGCCAGCAGTTGGGACAACTATAATTCACCCCTCCACTTT

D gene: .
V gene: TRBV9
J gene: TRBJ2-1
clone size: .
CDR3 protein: CASSVGVQGRDEQFF
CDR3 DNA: TGTGCCAGCAGCGTAGGTGTCCAGGGGAGGGATGAGCAGTTCTTC

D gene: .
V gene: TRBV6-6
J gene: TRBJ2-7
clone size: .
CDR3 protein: CASSYSGLAYEQYF
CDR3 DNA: TGTGCCAGCAGTTACTCGGGACTGGCTTACGAGCAGTACTTC

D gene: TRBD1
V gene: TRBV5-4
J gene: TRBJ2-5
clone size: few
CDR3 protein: CASSPSMTGVQETQYF
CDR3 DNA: TGTGCCAGCAGCCCGAGCATGACAGGGGTACAAGAGACCCAGTACTTC

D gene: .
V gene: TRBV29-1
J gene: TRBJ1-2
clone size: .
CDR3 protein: CSVEDRGDGYTF
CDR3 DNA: TGCAGCGTTGAAGACAGGGGCGATGGCTACACCTTC

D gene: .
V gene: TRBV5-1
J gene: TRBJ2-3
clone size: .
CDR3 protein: CASSLGVAATTDTQYF
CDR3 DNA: TGCGCCAGCAGCTTGGGGGTAGCGGCAACGACAGATACGCAGTATTTT

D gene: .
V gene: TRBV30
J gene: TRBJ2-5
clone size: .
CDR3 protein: CAWRWSRETQYF
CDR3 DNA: TGTGCCTGGCGATGGTCTCGAGAGACCCAGTACTTC

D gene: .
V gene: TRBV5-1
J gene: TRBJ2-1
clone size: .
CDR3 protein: CASSLGLDEQFF
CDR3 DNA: TGCGCCAGCAGCCTGGGACTCGATGAGCAGTTCTTC

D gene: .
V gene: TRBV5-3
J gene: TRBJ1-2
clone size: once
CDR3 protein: CARSLSEGNYGYTF
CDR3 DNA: TGTGCCAGAAGCTTATCTGAGGGAAACTATGGCTACACCTTC

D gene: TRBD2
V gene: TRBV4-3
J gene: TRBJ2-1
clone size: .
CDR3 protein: CASSQERGTYNEQFF
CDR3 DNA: TGCGCCAGCAGCCAAGAGCGGGGGACCTACAATGAGCAGTTCTTC

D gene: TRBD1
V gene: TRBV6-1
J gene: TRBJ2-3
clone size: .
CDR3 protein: CASSGPGDSIF
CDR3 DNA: TGTGCCAGCAGTGGCCCAGGGGACAGCATTTTT

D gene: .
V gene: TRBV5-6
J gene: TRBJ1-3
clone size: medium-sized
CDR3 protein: CASSLGGVRNTIYF
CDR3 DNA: TGTGCCAGCAGCTTGGGGGGTGTCCGAAACACCATATATTTT

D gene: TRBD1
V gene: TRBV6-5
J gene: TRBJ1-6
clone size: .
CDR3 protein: CASSPRTGPRGSLHF
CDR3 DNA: TGTGCCAGCAGCCCGCGGACAGGCCCCCGGGGATCCCTCCACTTT

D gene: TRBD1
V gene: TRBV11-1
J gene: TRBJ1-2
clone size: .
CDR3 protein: CASSSPQGQRANYGYTF
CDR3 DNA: TGTGCCAGCAGCTCCCCACAGGGACAGCGAGCTAACTATGGCTACACCTTC

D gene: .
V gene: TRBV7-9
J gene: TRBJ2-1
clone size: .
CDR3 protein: CASSFPTRYDEQFF
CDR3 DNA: TGTGCCAGCAGCTTCCCCACCAGGTACGATGAGCAGTTCTTC

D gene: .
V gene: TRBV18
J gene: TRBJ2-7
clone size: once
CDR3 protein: CASSQHKGGNEQYF
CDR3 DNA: TGTGCCAGCTCACAACATAAAGGGGGGAACGAGCAGTACTTC

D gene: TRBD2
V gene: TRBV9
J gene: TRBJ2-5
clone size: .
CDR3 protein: CASSVGGGAGETQYF
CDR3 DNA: TGTGCCAGCAGCGTAGGCGGGGGGGCCGGAGAGACCCAGTACTTC

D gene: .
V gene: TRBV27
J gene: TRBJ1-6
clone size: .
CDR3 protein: CASSYRVYNSPLHF
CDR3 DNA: TGTGCCAGCAGTTATCGGGTCTATAATTCACCCCTCCACTTT

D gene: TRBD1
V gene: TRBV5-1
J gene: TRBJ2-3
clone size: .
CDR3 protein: CASSRLDRGRDTQYF
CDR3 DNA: TGCGCCAGCAGCCGACTAGACAGGGGACGAGATACGCAGTATTTT

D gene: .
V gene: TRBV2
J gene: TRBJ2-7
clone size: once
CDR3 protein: CASSQGTPLQYF
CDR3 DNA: TGTGCCAGCAGTCAGGGGACCCCTCTGCAGTACTTC

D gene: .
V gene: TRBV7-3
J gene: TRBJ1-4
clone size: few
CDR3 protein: CASSSSRQVMREKLFF
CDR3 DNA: TGTGCCAGCAGCTCTAGCCGACAGGTAATGAGGGAAAAACTGTTTTTT

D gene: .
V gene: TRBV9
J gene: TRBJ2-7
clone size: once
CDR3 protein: CASSVDGTPAATTYEQYF
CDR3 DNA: TGTGCCAGCAGCGTAGATGGGACACCCGCTGCTACCACCTACGAGCAGTACTTC